This TCR beta chain is from a study of blood T cell repertoires in COVID-19. Across the study: The United States, Italy and Spain supplied acute and convalescent COVID-19 samples. In each case, the material was cDNA or gDNA derived from T cells, B-cell-depleted T cells, or PBMCs.

TCRdb keeps only in-frame clones here, not all; method: immunoSEQ multiplex PCR. The sample lists about 140,000 clones, approximately 86% seen once, with under 6% in the top ten. The CDR3 loop spans 12 amino acids. Germline V gives CDR1 SQVTM, CDR2 ANQGSEA. Trimming cost V 6 bases and J 2 bases, with 11 bases left between them. The J gene is TRBJ2-7, the V gene TRBV29-1; D is perhaps TRBD2 (6 bases). Sequenced input: peripheral blood. The clonotype originates from a human donor in a cohort sampled during active COVID-19. The CDR3, as DNA: TGCAGCGTGCGGGAAAACGCCTACGAGCAGTACTTC. It specifies CSVRENAYEQYF.